The following is a T cell receptor beta chain sequence with its context. Germline lookup yields CDR1 SGHRS and CDR2 YFSETQ. V was clipped by 5 bases and J by 4 bases, with 14 bases between them. This CDR3 is built from 14 residues. This sample was included in a study of blood T cell repertoires in COVID-19. On the study more broadly: In each case, the material was cDNA or gDNA derived from T cells, B-cell-depleted T cells, or PBMCs.

Original data processing: Amplifying reference gene primers gave estimates of nucleated cell counts. Repertoires were generated with immunoSEQ multiplex PCR, while TCRdb's copy carries only in-frame clones and drops some. That table is the source of V, J and clone size, and D and trimming were worked out from the DNA. The sample has some 120,000 clones; 65% to 85% are singletons. Sequencing was performed on peripheral blood. V gene TRBV5-1 combines with J gene TRBJ2-3, with a tentative D call TRBD2 (5 bases). The source is a man aged 65-85 years with acute or convalescent COVID-19. The chain's CDR3 is CASRSQLVPDTQYF. As DNA, the CDR3 is TGCGCCAGCAGGAGCCAACTAGTCCCAGATACGCAGTATTTT.